The 22 T cell receptor beta chains below come from one sample, sequenced in a study of cytomegalovirus exposure and HLA in healthy donors. It was with 60 Vbeta and 13 Jbeta primers that the PCR ran. The protocol was immunoSEQ multiplex PCR, while the TCRdb copy is restricted to in-frame clones and leaves out a portion. This sample has roughly 100,000 clones, with 76% found just once. The sample was PBMCs. The source is a woman aged 18-29 years in good health and CMV-seropositive.

This CDR3 reads CASRESRQVVDTEAFF. CDR3 sequence (DNA): TGTGCCAGCAGGGAATCGCGACAGGTTGTGGACACTGAAGCTTTCTTT. The chain recombines TRBV2 with TRBJ1-1; tentatively, D is TRBD1 (6 bases). Germline values: CDR1 SNHLY, CDR2 FYNNEI. The CDR3 totals 16 residues. V shed 6 bases and J shed 3 bases, with 20 bases lying between them.

The J gene is TRBJ2-7, the V gene TRBV18; TRBD2 is a possible D gene (6 bases). Between the trimmed V and J ends, which lost 3 bases and 2 bases, there was a span of 8 bases. This CDR3 spans 13 amino acids. Germline CDR1 is KGHSH and CDR2 is LQKENI. The chain's CDR3 is CASSPPGAYEQYF. The CDR3 region has the DNA TGTGCCAGCTCACCGCCGGGGGCCTACGAGCAGTACTTC.

The chain employs TRBV10-3 and TRBJ2-1; a weak D match, TRBD1 (5 bases). Germline V gene lookup returns CDR1 ENHRY and CDR2 SYGVKD. The CDR3 totals 11 residues. The ends were cut back, 3 bases at V and 9 bases at J, with 6 bases in the middle. The CDR3 region is CAISERGEQFF. The CDR3 DNA is TGTGCCATCAGTGAAAGGGGTGAGCAGTTCTTC.

This clone came up a few times. V gene TRBV6-1 combines with J gene TRBJ1-5, with D perhaps matching TRBD1 (6 bases). Deletions cut 4 bases from V and 3 bases from J, with 10 bases between. Per the germline V gene, CDR1 is MNHNS and CDR2 is SASEGT. The CDR3 is 14 amino acids. The CDR3 reads CASSVTGNNQPQHF. The CDR3, as DNA: TGTGCCAGCAGTGTGACAGGCAACAATCAGCCCCAGCATTTT.

J is TRBJ1-2 and V is TRBV6-5; D is possibly TRBD1 (6 bases). V lost 4 bases and J lost 7, with 10 bases in between. This CDR3 has 12 residues. Germline CDR1 and CDR2: MNHEY and SVGAGI. The CDR3 DNA reads TGTGCCAGCAGTTCCCAGGGGTTTGGCTACACCTTC. This translates into CASSSQGFGYTF.

The rearrangement uses TRBV6-1 and TRBJ1-5, with TRBD1 identical over 7 bases. The germline V gene has CDR1 MNHNS and CDR2 SASEGT. This CDR3 spans 14 amino acids. V lost 6 bases, J lost 2 bases, and 4 bases stayed unmatched. DNA for the CDR3: TGTGCCAGCAGCGGAGACAGGGGCAATCAGCCCCAGCATTTT. Amino acids: CASSGDRGNQPQHF.

The chain recombines TRBV5-1 with TRBJ1-1, with no clear D. CDR3 length: 15 residues. Trimming took off 4 bases at V and 1 base at J, with 14 bases between the two ends. Germline-derived CDR1 and CDR2 are SGHRS and YFSETQ. The CDR3, as DNA: TGCGCCAGCAGCCTACAGACGGTGGGGAACACTGAAGCTTTCTTT. This encodes CASSLQTVGNTEAFF.

CDR3 coding DNA: TGCGCCAGCAGCCACGGGAGGAGGTCTACAGATACGCAGTATTTT. Protein sequence: CASSHGRRSTDTQYF. The rearrangement links TRBV4-1 to TRBJ2-3; 7 bases align to TRBD2. This CDR3 spans 15 amino acids. J lost 3 bases, V lost 3 bases, and 6 bases had no gene match. Per germline, CDR1 MGHRA and CDR2 YSYEKL.

V gene TRBV5-4 combines with J gene TRBJ2-3, with D maybe TRBD2 (6 bases). CDR3 length: 16 amino acids. The V gene's germline CDR1 is SGHNT and CDR2 YYREEE (reference sequence). Trimming shortened V by 1 base and J by 1 base, and 13 bases separated the two germline ends. The CDR3 loop is CASSLRLGGGTDTQYF. The CDR3 DNA follows: TGTGCCAGCAGCTTGAGACTAGGAGGAGGCACAGATACGCAGTATTTT.

This chain links TRBV28 with TRBJ1-2; TRBD1 might be the D (6 bases). This CDR3 is built from 21 residues. The V gene's germline CDR1 is MDHEN and CDR2 SYDVKM. With 6 bases removed from V and 4 bases from J, the gap between germline ends came to 36 bases. Written as DNA, the CDR3 is TGTGCCAGCAGGACCTTCTGGGCCAGGGGAAGAAGAGGGGACCACTTCTATGGCTACACCTTC. Encoded protein: CASRTFWARGRRGDHFYGYTF.

The chain recombines TRBV28 with TRBJ1-5, with TRBD1 as a possible D gene (6 bases). Germline V gene data show CDR1 as MDHEN and CDR2 as SYDVKM. The length of the CDR3 is 15 residues. V was cut by 6 bases and J by 5 bases, with 17 bases left in between. Here the CDR3 reads CASRVQGRYDQPQHF. The CDR3 DNA reads as TGTGCCAGCAGAGTCCAGGGGCGATACGATCAGCCCCAGCATTTT.

This clone was counted between two and nine times. The rearrangement uses TRBV28 and TRBJ1-4; D is unclear. Trimming took off 7 bases at V and 1 base at J, with 16 bases between the two ends. Germline V gene data show CDR1 as MDHEN and CDR2 as SYDVKM. The CDR3 is 16 residues long. The CDR3 DNA sequence: TGTGCCAGCACTCAAACGGAGGGTGGAACTAATGAAAAACTGTTTTTT. Encoded protein: CASTQTEGGTNEKLFF.

This clone was detected ten times or more. V is TRBV4-1 and J is TRBJ1-5; D unresolved. This CDR3 contains 16 residues. V was trimmed by 1 base and J by 3 bases, leaving 13 bases between them. The germline CDR1 and CDR2 sequences are MGHRA and YSYEKL. CDR3: CASSQVKGGNNQPQHF. The CDR3 DNA sequence: TGCGCCAGCAGCCAAGTAAAAGGAGGAAACAATCAGCCCCAGCATTTT.

The V and J genes are TRBV28 and TRBJ2-7, with a possible D match to TRBD2 (5 bases). Trimming took 2 bases from V and 2 from J, leaving 10 bases between them. Germline-derived CDR1 and CDR2 are MDHEN and SYDVKM. This CDR3 comprises 14 residues. CDR3 amino acids: CASSLEDGTYEQYF. Written as DNA, the CDR3 is TGTGCCAGCAGTTTAGAGGACGGGACCTACGAGCAGTACTTC.

This chain links TRBV18 with TRBJ2-3; D is perhaps TRBD1 (6 bases). Germline V gives CDR1 KGHSH, CDR2 LQKENI. CDR3 length: 19 residues. V lost 4 bases and J 2 bases, leaving 25 bases between the germline ends. The CDR3 DNA is TGTGCCAGCTCACTTTCCGGGACACGGAAGAAGAGTATCACAGATACGCAGTATTTT. Protein sequence: CASSLSGTRKKSITDTQYF.

The V call is TRBV4-1, the J call TRBJ2-1, with D uncertain. The germline V gene has CDR1 MGHRA and CDR2 YSYEKL. The CDR3 covers 16 residues. V lost 1 base, J lost 1 base, and 11 bases lay in between. This CDR3 reads CASSQAYFISYNEQFF. The CDR3 nucleotides are TGCGCCAGCAGCCAAGCATACTTTATTTCCTACAATGAGCAGTTCTTC.

This chain links TRBV30 with TRBJ1-5; 9 nucleotides match TRBD1. Unmatched junction bases numbered 9, after V lost 7 bases and J lost 5 bases. Germline CDR1 is GTSNPN and CDR2 is SVGIG (reference sequence). This CDR3 has 14 residues. The CDR3 loop reads CAFTPGQGYQPQHF. CDR3 bases: TGTGCCTTTACACCGGGACAGGGCTATCAGCCCCAGCATTTT.

The chain carries TRBV5-1 and TRBJ1-5; D gene unclear. Germline-derived CDR1 and CDR2 are SGHRS and YFSETQ. V was shortened by 2 bases and J by 0 bases, with 12 bases between the two germline ends. This CDR3 has 16 amino acids. The CDR3 spells CASSFSGLDSNQPQHF. The CDR3 bases are TGCGCCAGCAGCTTCAGCGGGTTGGATAGCAATCAGCCCCAGCATTTT.

Comments on this clone: This likely came from a read error, as a far larger clone is one base away. V and J are TRBV29-1 and TRBJ2-7, with TRBD1 matching 9 bases. This CDR3 spans 14 amino acids. Trimming cost V 6 bases and J 2 bases; bases outside gene matches: 8. Germline V lookup: CDR1 SQVTM, CDR2 ANQGSEA. The CDR3 spells CSVSRDREPYEQYF. CDR3 in DNA: TGCAGCGTGTCCCGGGACAGGGAGCCCTACGAGCAGTACTTC.

This chain links TRBV5-4 with TRBJ2-7; the match to TRBD1 covers 9 bases. The length of the CDR3 is 15 residues. With 2 bases clipped from V and 5 bases from J, the junction kept 8 bases outside the gene matches. Germline-derived CDR1 and CDR2 are SGHNT and YYREEE (reference sequence). CDR3 nucleotide sequence: TGTGCCAGCAGCTTCCCGGGGGACAGGGTGGACGAGCAGTACTTC. This codes for CASSFPGDRVDEQYF.

This clone appeared a single time. This rearrangement joins TRBV9 to TRBJ2-7, with D possibly matching TRBD1 (6 bases). The CDR3 covers 15 residues. Germline CDR1 is SGDLS and CDR2 is YYNGEE. The V and J ends lost 0 bases and 1 base respectively, with 11 bases between them. CDR3 region: CASSVGGGQSYEQYF. The CDR3, as DNA: TGTGCCAGCAGCGTAGGTGGGGGCCAGTCCTACGAGCAGTACTTC.

The chain employs TRBV5-4 and TRBJ2-7; TRBD2 matches at 8 bases. V was pared by 3 bases and J by 2 bases, with 4 bases of the junction left unmatched. The germline V gene has CDR1 SGHNT and CDR2 YYREEE (reference sequence). The CDR3 has 14 amino acids. CDR3 sequence reads: CASSSGGGPYEQYF. The DNA of the CDR3 is TGTGCCAGCAGCTCCGGCGGGGGGCCCTACGAGCAGTACTTC.